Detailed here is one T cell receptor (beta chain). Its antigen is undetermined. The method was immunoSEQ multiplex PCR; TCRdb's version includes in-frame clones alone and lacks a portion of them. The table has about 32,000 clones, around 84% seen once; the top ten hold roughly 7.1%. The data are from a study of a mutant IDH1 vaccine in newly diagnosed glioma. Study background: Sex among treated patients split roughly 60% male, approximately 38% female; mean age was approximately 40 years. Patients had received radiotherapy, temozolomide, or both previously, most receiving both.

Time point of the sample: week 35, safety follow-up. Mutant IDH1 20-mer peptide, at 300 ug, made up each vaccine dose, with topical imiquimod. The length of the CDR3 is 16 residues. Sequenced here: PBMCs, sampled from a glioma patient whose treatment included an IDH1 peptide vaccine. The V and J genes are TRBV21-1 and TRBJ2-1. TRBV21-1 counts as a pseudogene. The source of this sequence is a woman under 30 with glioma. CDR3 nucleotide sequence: TGTGCCAGCAGCAAGACTCCGGACCCCCACACTGAGCGGCAGTTCTTC. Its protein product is CASSKTPDPHTERQFF.